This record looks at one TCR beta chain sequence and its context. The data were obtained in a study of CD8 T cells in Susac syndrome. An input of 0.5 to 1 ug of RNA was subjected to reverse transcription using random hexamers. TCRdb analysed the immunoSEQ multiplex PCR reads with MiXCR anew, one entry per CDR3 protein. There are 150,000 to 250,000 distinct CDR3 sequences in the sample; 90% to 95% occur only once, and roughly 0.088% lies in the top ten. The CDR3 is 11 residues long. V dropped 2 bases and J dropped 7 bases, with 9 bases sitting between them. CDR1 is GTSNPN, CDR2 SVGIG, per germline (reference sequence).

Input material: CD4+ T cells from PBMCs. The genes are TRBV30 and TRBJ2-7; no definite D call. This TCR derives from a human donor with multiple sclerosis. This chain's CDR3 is CAWSSLVEQYF. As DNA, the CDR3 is TGTGCCTGGAGTTCCCTCGTGGAGCAGTACTTC.